The sequence of this T cell receptor beta chain was determined in a study of OX40 agonist ivuxolimab in advanced cancers. Looking at the study overall: The costimulatory receptor OX40 (CD134) was targeted by ivuxolimab, a fully human IgG2 agonistic monoclonal antibody. Intravenous ivuxolimab was administered to patients every 2 weeks at six dose levels: 0.01, 0.1, 0.3, 1.5, 3 and 10 mg/kg. Of the roughly 50 dose-escalation patients, hepatocellular carcinoma was present in about 19, melanoma in around 15, renal cell carcinoma in 9 and head and neck cancer in 9. The dose-escalation cohort was 82.7% male with a mean age of roughly 60 years, ranging from about 20 to 80. Patients were allowed to have had prior anti-PD-1, anti-PD-L1 or anti-CTLA-4 therapy, and around 43% of the dose-escalation patients had been treated with checkpoint inhibitors. Three dose-escalation patients achieved partial responses, one with hepatocellular carcinoma and two with cutaneous melanoma. Peripheral TCRbeta sequencing aimed to test whether ivuxolimab altered TCR sequence diversity and caused clonal T-cell expansion. The paper reports the monotherapy dose-escalation portion (N of about 52 patients) of the phase I ivuxolimab trial.

For sequencing of the TCRbeta CDR3 region, genomic DNA was extracted from the sorted cells. The immunoSEQ Assay was used for sequencing of TCRbeta CDR3 regions. TCRdb provides this immuneACCESS table in a form limited to in-frame rearrangements. Some clones are lacking; in checked studies, under half of them reflect an unresolved V gene, and why the rest are absent is not known. In this sample the table shows 70,000 to 75,000 clones, approximately 78% of which occur a single time. Jointly, the top ten make up 4% to 6% of the sample. The research as a whole found: Low levels of normalized T-cell clonal expansion were also seen in some patients who did not respond. Antigen specificity was not determined for the clonally expanded peripheral T cells. On average, CD8+ T cells showed more expanded clones than CD4+ T cells after ivuxolimab. At doses of 0.1 to 3.0 mg/kg, clonal expansion of both CD4+ and CD8+ blood T cells was observed from baseline to week 6. Partial responders in the 0.1-3.0 mg/kg groups had among the lowest normalized peripheral clonal expansion, especially among CD8+ T cells.

Patients with a history of autoimmune disease or receiving systemic immunosuppression were excluded from the trial. Peripheral blood for TCR sequencing was drawn from every dose cohort at baseline, at cycle 4 day 1 and at cycle 7 day 1. The samples were drawn from a first-in-human, open-label, multicenter phase I dose-escalation trial of ivuxolimab. Adults with locally advanced or metastatic melanoma, renal cell, hepatocellular, or head and neck squamous cell carcinoma were enrolled in the trial. Before TCR sequencing, CD4+ and CD8+ T cells were separately sorted from peripheral blood. To note about this clone: The specificity of this receptor is unknown. No qualities accompany the bases; no much larger clone lies one base away.

Cut back by 6 bases and 9 bases, the V and J ends lie 24 bases apart. Based on the germline V gene, the CDR1 and CDR2 sequences are SNHLY and FYNNEI. The CDR3 holds 15 amino acids from the cysteine to the phenylalanine. Only CDR3 DNA is held: 45 bases, read in frame from base 1. Recombination linked TRBV2 to TRBJ2-7; TRBD2 is perhaps the D gene, given 5 matching bases. This receptor was identified in an adult with an advanced solid tumor such as melanoma, head and neck, liver or kidney cancer. Source: CD4+ or CD8+ T cells sorted from blood, taken in a trial of the OX40 agonist ivuxolimab. CDR3 region: CASSPGGVGAPRQYF. The sequenced DNA: TGTGCCAGCAGCCCTGGTGGGGTGGGAGCCCCTCGGCAGTACTTC.